The 20 T cell receptor beta chains in this list originate from one sample, sequenced in a study of blood T cell repertoires in COVID-19. The assay was immunoSEQ multiplex PCR, and TCRdb's table has in-frame clones only and misses some. The sample holds over 110,000 clones, about 91% seen once. Specimen: peripheral blood. The source of these receptors is a human donor in a cohort sampled during active COVID-19.

The J gene is TRBJ2-4, the V gene TRBV7-3, with TRBD1 matching 8 bases. The CDR3 sequence is 20 residues long. Germline loops: CDR1 SGHTA, CDR2 FQGTGA. The trim removed 5 bases at V and 0 bases at J, leaving 18 bases unmatched. The CDR3: CASSLRVRTGSYIAKNIQYF. CDR3 nucleotides: TGTGCCAGCAGCCTACGGGTGAGGACAGGGTCCTATATAGCCAAAAACATTCAGTACTTC.

The V gene is TRBV27, the J gene TRBJ1-5; tentative D call: TRBD1 (5 bases). V was cut by 8 bases and J by 6 bases, with 14 bases left in between. This CDR3 has 13 residues. Germline CDR1 is MNHEY and CDR2 is SMNVEV (reference sequence). In DNA, the CDR3 is TGTGCCAGCTCCTGGAGGGGAACTCAGCCCCAGCATTTT. This encodes CASSWRGTQPQHF.

V is TRBV7-2 and J is TRBJ1-4, with unresolved D. The CDR3 loop spans 15 amino acids. V was shortened by 0 bases and J by 4 bases, with 9 bases between the two germline ends. Looked up from germline, CDR1 is SGHTA and CDR2 is FQGNSA. The DNA for the CDR3 is TGTGCCAGCAGCTTAGCCCGGGGTTATAATGAAAAACTGTTTTTT. It translates to CASSLARGYNEKLFF.

The rearrangement links TRBV6-5 to TRBJ2-4; 10 bases map to TRBD1. This CDR3 is 14 amino acids long. V lost 6 bases to trimming and J lost 4 bases; unmatched junction nucleotides: 3. Germline V gives CDR1 MNHEY, CDR2 SVGAGI. This CDR3 reads CASSLGQGKNIQYF. The CDR3 nucleotides read TGTGCCAGCAGCCTGGGACAGGGGAAAAACATTCAGTACTTC.

J is TRBJ1-2 and V is TRBV15; 9 bases line up with TRBD1. Trimming cost V 5 bases and J 2 bases; bases outside gene matches: 12. CDR1 LNHNV and CDR2 YYDKDF come from the germline V gene (reference sequence). The CDR3 contains 17 residues. Here the CDR3 reads CATSGTSGTGNNYGYTF. The CDR3 coding sequence is TGTGCCACCAGCGGAACCTCCGGGACAGGGAACAACTATGGCTACACCTTC. The whole variable domain, filled in from reference TRBV15 and TRBJ1-2, reads DAMVIQNPRYQVTQFGKPVTLSCSQTLNHNVMYWYQQKSSQAPKLLFHYYDKDFNNEADTPDNFQSRRPNTSFCFLDIRSPGLGDTAMYLCATSGTSGTGNNYGYTFGSGTRLTVV.

This clone was seen once. The chain couples TRBV30 to TRBJ1-2, with no clear D. Germline V gene lookup returns CDR1 GTSNPN and CDR2 SVGIG (reference sequence). V was cut by 3 bases and J by 3 bases, with 20 bases left in between. CDR3 length: 16 residues. The CDR3 DNA reads as TGTGCCTGGAGCCAATCCATTCGGGGATCCCACTATGGCTACACCTTC. This codes for CAWSQSIRGSHYGYTF. The full variable domain, completed using reference TRBV30 and TRBJ1-2, is SQTIHQWPATLVQPVGSPLSLECTVEGTSNPNLYWYRQAAGRGLQLLFYSVGIGQISSEVPQNLSASRPQDRQFILSSKKLLLSDSGFYLCAWSQSIRGSHYGYTFGSGTRLTVV.

The chain combines TRBV19 with TRBJ2-7, with 12 bases that match TRBD1. In germline, CDR1 is LNHDA, CDR2 SQIVND (reference sequence). The CDR3 is 16 residues long. V shed 6 bases, J shed 3 bases, and the junction held 9 bases outside the gene matches. The CDR3 loop is CASSRSGTGGFYEQYF. The DNA of the CDR3 is TGTGCCAGTAGCCGTTCCGGGACAGGGGGCTTCTACGAGCAGTACTTC.

V gene TRBV10-3 combines with J gene TRBJ2-7; D is perhaps TRBD1 (5 bases). There are 16 residues in the CDR3. Per the germline V gene, CDR1 is ENHRY and CDR2 is SYGVKD. V gave up 10 bases and J gave up 0 bases, with 22 bases separating them. The CDR3 nucleotides read TGTGCCACTTATCCCCCGAGAGACAGCCCCTCCTACGAGCAGTACTTC. It translates to CATYPPRDSPSYEQYF.

This clone is medium-sized. This chain links TRBV11-2 with TRBJ1-2; TRBD1 agrees at 10 bases. The trim removed 1 base at V and 8 bases at J, leaving 7 bases unmatched. This CDR3 has 15 residues. CDR1 is SGHAT and CDR2 is FQNNGV in the germline V gene. The CDR3 nucleotides read TGTGCCAGCAGCTTAGGGGTGACAGGGGGCGCCGGCTACACCTTC. Amino acids: CASSLGVTGGAGYTF.

With regard to this clone: Other DNA sequences in this specimen translate into the identical CDR3. The V and J genes are TRBV6-5 and TRBJ2-5, with 7 bases identical to TRBD2. The V segment lost 0 bases and the J segment 5 bases; nucleotides outside the gene matches: 3. This CDR3 comprises 14 residues. Germline assignment: CDR1 MNHEY and CDR2 SVGAGI. CDR3 in amino acids: CASSYSRGGETQYF. The CDR3 nucleotides read TGTGCCAGCAGTTACTCCCGGGGAGGGGAGACCCAGTACTTC.

The V call is TRBV6-5, the J call TRBJ1-1, with 7 positions matching TRBD1. Trimming took 6 bases from V and 3 from J; bases not matched to a gene: 4. The germline CDR1 and CDR2 sequences are MNHEY and SVGAGI. This CDR3 spans 13 amino acids. DNA for the CDR3: TGTGCCAGCAGCCTACAGGGGCACACTGAAGCTTTCTTT. Amino acids: CASSLQGHTEAFF.

This chain connects TRBV6-6 to TRBJ1-2; a weak D match, TRBD1 (6 bases). Germline V gene sequence: CDR1 MNHNY, CDR2 SVGAGI (reference sequence). This CDR3 is 12 amino acids long. V was clipped by 10 bases and J by 4 bases, with 13 bases between them. As DNA, the CDR3 is TGTGCCACTGCCTCGACAGGCTATGGCTACACCTTC. It translates to CATASTGYGYTF.

The V and J genes are TRBV24-1 and TRBJ1-1; D not resolved. V lost 4 bases, J lost 2 bases, and 7 bases lay in between. The CDR3 consists of 13 residues. Germline CDR1 reads KGHDR; CDR2 reads SFDVKD. The CDR3 spells CATSDRLNTEAFF. CDR3 nucleotide sequence: TGTGCCACCAGTGACAGACTAAACACTGAAGCTTTCTTT.

V is TRBV18 and J is TRBJ1-4, with 9 nucleotides matching TRBD1. The CDR3 is 19 residues long. J was trimmed by 1 base and V by 3 bases; bases with no gene match: 12. Germline-derived CDR1 and CDR2 are KGHSH and LQKENI. The chain's CDR3 is CASSPGTGYRSLTNEKLFF. Written as DNA, the CDR3 is TGTGCCAGCTCACCCGGGACAGGGTACCGATCCCTAACTAATGAAAAACTGTTTTTT.

The sample holds one count of this clone. The chain is built from TRBV30 and TRBJ2-7; 7 positions match TRBD1. Germline CDR1 and CDR2: GTSNPN and SVGIG (reference sequence). There are 14 residues in the CDR3. Unmatched junction bases numbered 9, after V lost 4 bases and J lost 3 bases. The CDR3 sequence is CAWTNRGVGYEQYF. The CDR3 DNA sequence: TGTGCCTGGACCAACAGGGGAGTCGGCTACGAGCAGTACTTC.

The V call is TRBV15, the J call TRBJ1-2; 7 bases are a match to TRBD1. Per germline, CDR1 LNHNV and CDR2 YYDKDF (reference sequence). J gave up 8 bases and V 4 bases, and 7 bases lay outside the gene matches. The CDR3 length is 13 residues. The CDR3: CATSNPQGWGYTF. CDR3 DNA sequence: TGTGCCACCAGCAATCCACAGGGGTGGGGCTACACCTTC.

The chain combines TRBV5-4 with TRBJ1-1; D is ambiguous. The CDR3 is 14 residues long. Germline CDR1 reads SGHNT; CDR2 reads YYREEE (reference sequence). V was pared by 2 bases and J by 1 base, with 9 bases between. The CDR3 region is CASSFQLPNTEAFF. Written as DNA, the CDR3 is TGTGCCAGCAGCTTCCAACTACCGAACACTGAAGCTTTCTTT.

As DNA, the CDR3 is TGTGCCAGCAGCTTAGGCTCACTAGCGGGGGGGCCTCTGGGTACGCAGTATTTT. Its translation is CASSLGSLAGGPLGTQYF. The chain uses TRBV11-2 and TRBJ2-3, with TRBD2 identical over 13 bases. The V segment lost 1 base and the J segment 8 bases; nucleotides outside the gene matches: 12. The CDR3 sequence is 18 residues long. Germline V gene sequence: CDR1 SGHAT, CDR2 FQNNGV.

The gene calls are TRBV15 and TRBJ1-2; D not certain. Germline CDR1 reads LNHNV; CDR2 reads YYDKDF (reference sequence). Trimming took 1 base from V and 5 from J, leaving 11 bases between them. The CDR3 covers 14 residues. In DNA form, the CDR3 reads TGTGCCACCAGCAGAGGAGATTCCGGGTATGGCTACACCTTC. It codes for CATSRGDSGYGYTF. The whole variable domain, filled in from reference TRBV15 and TRBJ1-2, reads DAMVIQNPRYQVTQFGKPVTLSCSQTLNHNVMYWYQQKSSQAPKLLFHYYDKDFNNEADTPDNFQSRRPNTSFCFLDIRSPGLGDTAMYLCATSRGDSGYGYTFGSGTRLTVV.

The chain couples TRBV5-8 to TRBJ1-3; 9 nucleotides agree with TRBD1. The germline gives CDR1 SGHTS, CDR2 YDEGEE. The CDR3 consists of 20 residues. Unmatched junction bases numbered 18, after V lost 0 bases and J lost 5 bases. As DNA, the CDR3 is TGTGCCAGCAGCTTGGCCCCGGGACAGGGTCCAACAGAAAGGAGAAACACCATATATTTT. This translates into CASSLAPGQGPTERRNTIYF.